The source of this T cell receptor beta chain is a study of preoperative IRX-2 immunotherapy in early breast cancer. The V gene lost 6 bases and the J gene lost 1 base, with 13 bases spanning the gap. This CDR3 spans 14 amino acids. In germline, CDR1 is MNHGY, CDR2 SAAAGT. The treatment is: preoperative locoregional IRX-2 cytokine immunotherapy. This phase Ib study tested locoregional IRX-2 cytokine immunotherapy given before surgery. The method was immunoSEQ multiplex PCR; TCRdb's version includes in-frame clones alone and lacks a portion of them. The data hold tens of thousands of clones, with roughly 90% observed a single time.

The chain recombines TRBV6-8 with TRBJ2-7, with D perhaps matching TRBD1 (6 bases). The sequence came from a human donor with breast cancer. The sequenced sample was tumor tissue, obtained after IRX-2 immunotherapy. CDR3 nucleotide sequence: TGTGCCAGCAGGATTTTGGGGGCGTCCTACGAGCAGTACTTC. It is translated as CASRILGASYEQYF.